The 18 T cell receptor beta chains below all came from one sample that was sequenced in a study of T cells in Graves' hyperthyroidism and ophthalmopathy. Template material for amplifying TCR beta CDR3 regions consisted of RNA transcripts. TCR CDR3 regions were first amplified by RT-PCR with HTBI primers. One entry per CDR3 protein, called by TCRdb with MiXCR from the multiplex PCR reads. The data show some 500,000 distinct CDR3 sequences, 13% to 15% seen once. The source material was blood. Receptors originate from a young woman with Graves' hyperthyroidism.

The chain joins TRBV4-1 to TRBJ2-1; D ambiguous. Trimming pared 3 bases from V and 0 bases from J, leaving 12 bases between. CDR1 is MGHRA and CDR2 is YSYEKL in the germline V gene. The CDR3 length is 16 residues. In DNA form, the CDR3 reads TGCGCCAGCAGCCACTTAGATATCGTCTCCTACAATGAGCAGTTCTTC. It yields the protein CASSHLDIVSYNEQFF.

CDR3 nucleotide sequence: TGTGCCAGCAGCTTAGTCGGCCTAGCGGGAGGGCCGGGGACCCAGTACTTC. Protein sequence: CASSLVGLAGGPGTQYF. This chain joins TRBV7-3 and TRBJ2-5; 12 nucleotides match TRBD2. This CDR3 has 17 amino acids. Per germline, CDR1 SGHTA and CDR2 FQGTGA. J lost 7 bases, V lost 2 bases, and 11 bases had no gene match. Full variable domain (rest looked up from reference TRBV7-3 and TRBJ2-5): GAGVSQTPSNKVTEKGKYVELRCDPISGHTALYWYRQSLGQGPEFLIYFQGTGAADDSGLPNDRFFAVRPEGSVSTLKIQRTERGDSAVYLCASSLVGLAGGPGTQYFGPGTRLLVL.

V usage is TRBV13 and J usage is TRBJ2-1, with D perhaps given as TRBD1 or TRBD2 (5 bases each). The CDR3 loop spans 14 amino acids. V gave up 3 bases and J gave up 4 bases, with 10 bases separating them. CDR1 is PRHDT and CDR2 is FYEKMQ in the germline V gene (reference sequence). In DNA form, the CDR3 reads TGTGCCAGCAGCTTTGAGGGGCCGTACAATGAGCAGTTCTTC. Its protein product is CASSFEGPYNEQFF.

The chain links TRBV12-3 or TRBV12-4 to TRBJ2-7; 9 bases are a match to TRBD2. The CDR3 sequence is 15 residues long. The CDR3 reads CASSQGLAGNGEQYV. The CDR3 region has the DNA TGCGCCAGCAGCCAAGGGCTAGCGGGGAATGGCGAGCAGTACGTC.

This clonotype appeared many times. The chain couples TRBV20-1 to TRBJ2-7; 8 nucleotides line up with TRBD1. The V segment lost 5 bases and the J segment 3 bases; nucleotides outside the gene matches: 9. CDR3 length equals 14 residues. Germline CDR1 and CDR2: DFQATT and SNEGSKA (reference sequence). The CDR3 reads CSAQGQGQGYEQYF. The CDR3 coding sequence is TGCAGTGCTCAAGGACAGGGACAAGGCTACGAGCAGTACTTC.

The sample holds many counts of this clonotype. The J gene is TRBJ1-5, the V gene TRBV5-1, with 10 bases that match TRBD1. V gave up 3 bases and J gave up 5 bases; unmatched junction bases: 5. Germline lookup yields CDR1 SGHRS and CDR2 YFSETQ. This CDR3 is built from 15 residues. The CDR3: CASSSDGQGDQPQHF. In nucleotides, the CDR3 is TGCGCCAGCAGCTCGGACGGACAGGGGGATCAGCCCCAGCATTTT.

Comments on this clonotype: One junction end does not reproduce the germline sequence, and a read error may be involved. The J gene is TRBJ2-1, the V gene TRBV11-2; D gene unclear. The CDR3 runs 15 residues. Per germline, CDR1 SGHAT and CDR2 FQNNGV. The CDR3 sequence is CASSLLRGSYSEQFF. CDR3 DNA: TGTGCCAGCAGCTTACTGCGCGGCTCCTACAGTGAGCAGTTCTTC.

This clonotype showed up many times. This sequence joins TRBV11-2 and TRBJ2-2, with D perhaps TRBD2 (5 bases). Germline V lookup: CDR1 SGHAT, CDR2 FQNNGV. Trimming pared 5 bases from V and 5 bases from J, leaving 12 bases between. The length of the CDR3 is 14 residues. The CDR3 nucleotides read TGTGCCAGCAGCCCAATACGGGAAACCGGGGAGCTGTTTTTT. Translation: CASSPIRETGELFF.

The CDR3 reads CSATPPPGEYNEQFF. The CDR3 DNA reads as TGCAGTGCTACCCCCCCCCCGGGAGAATACAATGAGCAGTTCTTC. This chain links TRBV20-1 with TRBJ2-1, with D perhaps TRBD2 (6 bases). The V end was cut by 4 bases, the J end by 4 bases, with 17 bases between. Germline V gene data show CDR1 as DFQATT and CDR2 as SNEGSKA (reference sequence). The CDR3 covers 15 residues.

This clonotype was counted many times. This sequence joins TRBV7-8 and TRBJ2-5, with 10 bases identical to TRBD2. V was clipped by 5 bases and J by 4 bases; unmatched bases: 16. CDR1 and CDR2 (germline): SGHVS, FQNEAQ. The CDR3 runs to 18 residues. CDR3 in DNA: TGTGCCAGCAGCCTCCTCTTCAGAAGCGGGAGGGCCGGAGAGACCCAGTACTTC. It codes for CASSLLFRSGRAGETQYF.

The chain is built from TRBV30 and TRBJ2-3; D not resolved. V was pared by 3 bases and J by 0 bases, with 4 bases between. The germline V gene encodes CDR1 GTSNPN and CDR2 SVGIG (reference sequence). The CDR3 runs 12 residues. CDR3: CAWRASTDTQYF. In nucleotides, the CDR3 is TGTGCCTGGAGGGCCAGCACAGATACGCAGTATTTT.

This clonotype was observed at least ten times. The chain employs TRBV28 and TRBJ1-2; D remains ambiguous. Trimming pared 1 base from V and 7 bases from J, leaving 13 bases between. CDR1 MDHEN and CDR2 SYDVKM come from the germline V gene. The length of the CDR3 is 14 residues. The CDR3 DNA reads as TGTGCCAGCAGTTTATCGGGCAGTGCGGGTGGCTACACCTTC. As protein: CASSLSGSAGGYTF.

This clonotype was counted many times. J is TRBJ1-1 and V is TRBV29-1; TRBD1 matches at 10 bases. Germline values: CDR1 SQVTM, CDR2 ANQGSEA. The CDR3 is made up of 14 amino acids. Trimming took 3 bases from V and 4 from J; bases not matched to a gene: 5. The CDR3 DNA is TGCAGCGTTGAGCGGACAGGGGGTTTCACTGAAGCTTTCTTT. It is translated as CSVERTGGFTEAFF.

A few counts support this clonotype. The gene calls are TRBV20-1 and TRBJ2-3; no firm D call. The V and J ends lost 6 bases and 5 bases respectively, with 9 bases between them. The germline CDR1 and CDR2 sequences are DFQATT and SNEGSKA (reference sequence). There are 11 residues in the CDR3. The CDR3, as DNA: TGCAGTGCGAGAAGTGGAGATACGCAGTATTTT. Protein sequence: CSARSGDTQYF.

J is TRBJ2-5 and V is TRBV6-1; TRBD1 might be the D (6 bases). The CDR3 has 13 residues. Trimming stripped 6 bases from V and 2 bases from J, with 10 bases between. Germline V gene sequence: CDR1 MNHNS, CDR2 SASEGT. Here the CDR3 reads CASRDRLQETQYF. CDR3 DNA sequence: TGTGCCAGCAGAGACAGGTTACAAGAGACCCAGTACTTC.

In its sample, this clonotype was seen a few times. The chain carries TRBV5-1 and TRBJ2-1; 14 bases align to TRBD2. The junction had 5 bases not matched to a gene; V was cut back by 4 bases and J by 5 bases. The germline CDR1 and CDR2 sequences are SGHRS and YFSETQ. The CDR3 extends over 16 amino acids. The CDR3 sequence: CASSRGLAGGHNEQFF. CDR3 sequence (DNA): TGCGCCAGCAGCCGAGGACTAGCGGGAGGCCACAATGAGCAGTTCTTC.

This clonotype was picked up a small number of times. This sequence joins TRBV4-1 and TRBJ2-2; the match to TRBD2 covers 7 bases. The CDR3 is made up of 17 amino acids. V lost 4 bases, J lost 5 bases, and 13 bases stayed unmatched. Germline V CDR1 and CDR2: MGHRA, YSYEKL. Here the CDR3 reads CASSPPRWRGGTGELFF. CDR3 nucleotides: TGCGCCAGCAGCCCTCCACGATGGAGGGGAGGGACCGGGGAGCTGTTTTTT.

This clonotype appeared many times. The rearrangement joins TRBV7-3 to TRBJ2-3; no definite D call. CDR3 length: 16 amino acids. Trimming pared 2 bases from V and 1 base from J, leaving 13 bases between. Germline V gene sequence: CDR1 SGHTA, CDR2 FQGTGA. In DNA, the CDR3 is TGTGCCAGCAGCTTAGGGTTGGGTTCCGGCACAGATACGCAGTATTTT. Translating it yields CASSLGLGSGTDTQYF.